This TCR beta chain was documented in a study of PD-1 blockade in classical Hodgkin lymphoma. As to this clone: The antigen remains undetermined.

Study-level results: Baseline TCR diversity was reportedly lower in newly diagnosed patients than healthy donors. While CD8+ TCR diversity did not rise significantly by C4D1, CD4+ TCR diversity did.

TCRdb keeps only in-frame clones here, not all; method: immunoSEQ multiplex PCR. The table records just over 25,000 clones, 86% of them present only once. All patients experienced relapse after autologous stem cell transplantation, and brentuximab vedotin exposure was variable. The CDR3 extends over 15 amino acids. Unmatched junction bases numbered 8, after V lost 4 bases and J lost 5 bases. The germline CDR1 and CDR2 sequences are SGHRS and YFSETQ. This chain links TRBV5-1 with TRBJ1-2; 10 bases agree with TRBD1. The sequenced sample was peripheral blood mononuclear cells (PBMCs), obtained at baseline. The TCR originated in a human donor with classical Hodgkin lymphoma. The CDR3 here is CASSPLTGGAYGYTF. CDR3 coding DNA: TGCGCCAGCAGCCCCCTGACAGGGGGCGCATATGGCTACACCTTC. The whole variable domain, remainder taken from reference TRBV5-1 and TRBJ1-2, is KAGVTQTPRYLIKTRGQQVTLSCSPISGHRSVSWYQQTPGQGLQFLFEYFSETQRNKGNFPGRFSGRQFSNSRSEMNVSTLELGDSALYLCASSPLTGGAYGYTFGSGTRLTVV.